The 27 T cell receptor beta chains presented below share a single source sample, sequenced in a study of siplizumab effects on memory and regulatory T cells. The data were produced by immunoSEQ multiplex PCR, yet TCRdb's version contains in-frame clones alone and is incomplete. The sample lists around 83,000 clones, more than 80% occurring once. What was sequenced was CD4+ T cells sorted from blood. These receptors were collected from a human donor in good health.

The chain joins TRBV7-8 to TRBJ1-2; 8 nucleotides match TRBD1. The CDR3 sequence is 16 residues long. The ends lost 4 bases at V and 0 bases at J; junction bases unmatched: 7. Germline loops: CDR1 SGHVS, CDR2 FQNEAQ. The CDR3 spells CASSYQGQAPNYGYTF. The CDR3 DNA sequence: TGTGCCAGCAGCTACCAGGGACAGGCCCCTAACTATGGCTACACCTTC. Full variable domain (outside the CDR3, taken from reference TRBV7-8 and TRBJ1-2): GAGVSQSPRYKVAKRGQDVALRCDPISGHVSLFWYQQALGQGPEFLTYFQNEAQLDKSGLPSDRFFAERPEGSVSTLKIQRTQQEDSAVYLCASSYQGQAPNYGYTFGSGTRLTVV.

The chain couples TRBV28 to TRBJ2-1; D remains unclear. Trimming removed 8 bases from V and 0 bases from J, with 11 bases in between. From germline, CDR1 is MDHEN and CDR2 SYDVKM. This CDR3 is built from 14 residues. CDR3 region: CASVGPSSYNEQFF. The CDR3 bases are TGTGCCAGCGTGGGCCCTAGCTCCTACAATGAGCAGTTCTTC.

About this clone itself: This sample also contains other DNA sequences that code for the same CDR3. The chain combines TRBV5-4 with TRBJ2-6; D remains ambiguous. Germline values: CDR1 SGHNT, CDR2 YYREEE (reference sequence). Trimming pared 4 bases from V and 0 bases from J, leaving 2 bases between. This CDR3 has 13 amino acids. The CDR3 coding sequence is TGTGCCAGCAGCCTCTCTGGGGCCAACGTCCTGACTTTC. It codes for CASSLSGANVLTF. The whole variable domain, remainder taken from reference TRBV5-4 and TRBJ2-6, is ETGVTQSPTHLIKTRGQQVTLRCSSQSGHNTVSWYQQALGQGPQFIFQYYREEENGRGNFPPRFSGLQFPNYSSELNVNALELDDSALYLCASSLSGANVLTFGAGSRLTVL.

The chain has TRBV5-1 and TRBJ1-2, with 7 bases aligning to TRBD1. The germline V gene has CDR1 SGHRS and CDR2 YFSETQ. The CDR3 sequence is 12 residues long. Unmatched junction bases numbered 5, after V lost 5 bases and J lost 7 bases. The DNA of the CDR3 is TGCGCCAGCAGTACAGGGGAATCTGGCTACACCTTC. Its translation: CASSTGESGYTF.

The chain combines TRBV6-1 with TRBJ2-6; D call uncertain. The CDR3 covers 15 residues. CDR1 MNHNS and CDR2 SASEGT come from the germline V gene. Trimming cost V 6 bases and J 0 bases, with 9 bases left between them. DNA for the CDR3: TGTGCCAGCAGGTTGGGTCTCTCTGGGGCCAACGTCCTGACTTTC. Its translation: CASRLGLSGANVLTF.

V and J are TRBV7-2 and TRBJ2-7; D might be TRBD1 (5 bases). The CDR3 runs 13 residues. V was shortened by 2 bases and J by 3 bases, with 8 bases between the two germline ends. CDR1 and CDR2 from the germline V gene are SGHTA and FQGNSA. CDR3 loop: CASSLSGNYEQYF. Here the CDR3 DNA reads TGTGCCAGCAGCTTATCAGGGAACTACGAGCAGTACTTC.

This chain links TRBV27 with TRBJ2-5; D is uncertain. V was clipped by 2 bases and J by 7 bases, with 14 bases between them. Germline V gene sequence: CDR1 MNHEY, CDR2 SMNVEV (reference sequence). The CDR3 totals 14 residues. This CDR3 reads CASSLNGLMVTQYF. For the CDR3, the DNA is TGTGCCAGCAGTTTAAACGGGTTAATGGTGACCCAGTACTTC.

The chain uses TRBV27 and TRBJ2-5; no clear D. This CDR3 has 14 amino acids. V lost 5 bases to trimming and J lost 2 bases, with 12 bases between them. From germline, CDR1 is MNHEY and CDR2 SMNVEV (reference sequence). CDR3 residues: CASSPGLAQETQYF. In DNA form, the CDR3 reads TGTGCCAGCAGTCCCGGGTTAGCACAAGAGACCCAGTACTTC.

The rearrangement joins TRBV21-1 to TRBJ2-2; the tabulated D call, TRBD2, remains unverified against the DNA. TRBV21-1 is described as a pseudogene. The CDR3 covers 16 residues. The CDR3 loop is CASRNGGGRSTGELFF. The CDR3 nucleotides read TGTGCCAGCAGAAACGGCGGGGGTAGGAGCACCGGGGAGCTGTTTTTT.

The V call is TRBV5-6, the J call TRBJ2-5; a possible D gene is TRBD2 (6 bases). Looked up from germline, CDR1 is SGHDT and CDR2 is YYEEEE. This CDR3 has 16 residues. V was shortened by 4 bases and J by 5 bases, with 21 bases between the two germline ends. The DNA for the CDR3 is TGTGCCAGCAGCCCTGCAGGAGGGGCCCTGGGGGAGACCCAGTACTTC. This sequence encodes CASSPAGGALGETQYF.

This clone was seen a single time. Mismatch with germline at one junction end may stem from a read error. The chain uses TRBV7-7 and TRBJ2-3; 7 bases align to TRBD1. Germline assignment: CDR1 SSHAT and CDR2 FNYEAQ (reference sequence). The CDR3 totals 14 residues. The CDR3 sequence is CASSPGTDTDTQYF. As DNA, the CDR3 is TGTGCTAGCAGCCCTGGGACAGACACAGATACGCAGTATTTT.

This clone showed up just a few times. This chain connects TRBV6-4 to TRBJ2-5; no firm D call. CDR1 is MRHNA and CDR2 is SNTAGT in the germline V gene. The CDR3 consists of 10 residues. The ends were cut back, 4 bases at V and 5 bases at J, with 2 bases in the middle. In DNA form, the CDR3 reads TGTGCCAGCAGTGCGGAGACCCAGTACTTC. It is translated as CASSAETQYF.

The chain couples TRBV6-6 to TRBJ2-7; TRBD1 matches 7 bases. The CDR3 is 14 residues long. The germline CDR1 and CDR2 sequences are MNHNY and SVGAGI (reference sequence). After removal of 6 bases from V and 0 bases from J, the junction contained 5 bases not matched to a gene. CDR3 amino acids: CASSLTGDSYEQYF. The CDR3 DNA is TGTGCCAGCAGCCTTACAGGGGACTCCTACGAGCAGTACTTC.

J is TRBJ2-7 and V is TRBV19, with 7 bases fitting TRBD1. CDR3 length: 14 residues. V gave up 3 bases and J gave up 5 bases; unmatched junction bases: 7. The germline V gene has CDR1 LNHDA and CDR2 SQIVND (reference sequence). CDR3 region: CASSMGQREHEQYF. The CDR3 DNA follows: TGTGCCAGTAGTATGGGACAGAGGGAACACGAGCAGTACTTC.

CDR3 sequence reads: CATSRVGQGTTEAFF. CDR3 coding DNA: TGTGCCACCAGCAGAGTAGGACAGGGCACCACTGAAGCTTTCTTT. The chain joins TRBV15 to TRBJ1-1; 8 bases agree with TRBD1. The CDR3 consists of 15 residues. With 1 base clipped from V and 4 bases from J, the junction kept 5 bases outside the gene matches. Germline V lookup: CDR1 LNHNV, CDR2 YYDKDF (reference sequence).

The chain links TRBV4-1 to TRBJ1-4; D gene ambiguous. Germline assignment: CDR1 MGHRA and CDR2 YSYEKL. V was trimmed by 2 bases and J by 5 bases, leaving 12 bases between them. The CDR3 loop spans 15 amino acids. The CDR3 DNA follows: TGCGCCAGCAGCCAAAGTGGGAGAAAAAATGAAAAACTGTTTTTT. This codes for CASSQSGRKNEKLFF.

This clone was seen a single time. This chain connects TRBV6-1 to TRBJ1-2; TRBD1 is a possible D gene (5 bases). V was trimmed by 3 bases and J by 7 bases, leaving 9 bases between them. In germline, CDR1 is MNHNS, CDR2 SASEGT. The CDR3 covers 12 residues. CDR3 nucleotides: TGTGCCAGCAGTGACCTTGGGGGTGGCTACACCTTC. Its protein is CASSDLGGGYTF.

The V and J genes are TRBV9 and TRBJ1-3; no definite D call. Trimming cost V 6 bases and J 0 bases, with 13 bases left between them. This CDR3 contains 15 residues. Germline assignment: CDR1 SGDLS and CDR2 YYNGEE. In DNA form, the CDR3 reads TGTGCCAGCACCCCTGGACGGCACTCTGGAAACACCATATATTTT. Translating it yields CASTPGRHSGNTIYF.

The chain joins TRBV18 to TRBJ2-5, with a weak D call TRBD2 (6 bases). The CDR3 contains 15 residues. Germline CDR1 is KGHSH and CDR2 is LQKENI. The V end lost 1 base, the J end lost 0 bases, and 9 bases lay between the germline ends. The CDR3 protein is CASSPRGLNQETQYF. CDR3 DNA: TGTGCCAGCTCACCACGTGGACTAAACCAAGAGACCCAGTACTTC.

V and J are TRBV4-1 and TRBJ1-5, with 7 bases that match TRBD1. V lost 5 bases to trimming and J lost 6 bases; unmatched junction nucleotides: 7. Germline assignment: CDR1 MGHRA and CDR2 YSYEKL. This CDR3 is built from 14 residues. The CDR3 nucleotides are TGCGCCAGCAGCGTACGACAGGGCTTTCAGCCCCAGCATTTT. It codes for CASSVRQGFQPQHF.

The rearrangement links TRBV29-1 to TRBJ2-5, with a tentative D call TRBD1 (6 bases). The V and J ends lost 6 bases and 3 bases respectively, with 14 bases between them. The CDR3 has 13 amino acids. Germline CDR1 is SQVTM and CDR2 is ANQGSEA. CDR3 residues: CSVDHRVEETQYF. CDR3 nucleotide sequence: TGCAGCGTAGATCACAGGGTGGAAGAGACCCAGTACTTC.

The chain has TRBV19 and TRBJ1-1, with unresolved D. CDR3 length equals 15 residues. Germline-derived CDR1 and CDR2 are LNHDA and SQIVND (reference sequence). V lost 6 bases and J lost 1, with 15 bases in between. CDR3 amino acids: CASSPRLGQNTEAFF. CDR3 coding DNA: TGTGCCAGTAGCCCACGCCTCGGGCAGAACACTGAAGCTTTCTTT. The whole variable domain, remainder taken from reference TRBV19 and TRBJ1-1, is DGGITQSPKYLFRKEGQNVTLSCEQNLNHDAMYWYRQDPGQGLRLIYYSQIVNDFQKGDIAEGYSVSREKKESFPLTVTSAQKNPTAFYLCASSPRLGQNTEAFFGQGTRLTVV.

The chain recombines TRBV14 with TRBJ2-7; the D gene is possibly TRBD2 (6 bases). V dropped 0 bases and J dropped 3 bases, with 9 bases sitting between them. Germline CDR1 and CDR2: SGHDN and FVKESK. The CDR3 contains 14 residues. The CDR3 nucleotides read TGTGCCAGCAGCCAAGATGGGGGAGGCTACGAGCAGTACTTC. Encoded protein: CASSQDGGGYEQYF.

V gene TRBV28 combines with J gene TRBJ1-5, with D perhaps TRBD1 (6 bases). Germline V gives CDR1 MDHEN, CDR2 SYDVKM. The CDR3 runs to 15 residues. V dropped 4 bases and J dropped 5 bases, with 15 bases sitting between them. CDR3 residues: CASSSGHRDDQPQHF. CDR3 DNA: TGTGCCAGCAGTTCCGGACACAGGGATGATCAGCCCCAGCATTTT.

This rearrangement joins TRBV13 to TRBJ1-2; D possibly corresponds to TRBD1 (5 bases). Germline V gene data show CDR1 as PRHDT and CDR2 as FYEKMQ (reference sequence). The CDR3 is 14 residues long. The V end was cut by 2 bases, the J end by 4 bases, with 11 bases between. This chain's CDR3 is CASSLLGPLYGYTF. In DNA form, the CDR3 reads TGTGCCAGCAGCTTATTGGGACCTCTCTATGGCTACACCTTC.

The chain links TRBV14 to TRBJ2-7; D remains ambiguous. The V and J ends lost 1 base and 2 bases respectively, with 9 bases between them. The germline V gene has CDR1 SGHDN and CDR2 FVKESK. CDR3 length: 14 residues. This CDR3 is CASSQGGGTYEQYF. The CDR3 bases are TGTGCCAGCAGCCAAGGAGGCGGAACCTACGAGCAGTACTTC.

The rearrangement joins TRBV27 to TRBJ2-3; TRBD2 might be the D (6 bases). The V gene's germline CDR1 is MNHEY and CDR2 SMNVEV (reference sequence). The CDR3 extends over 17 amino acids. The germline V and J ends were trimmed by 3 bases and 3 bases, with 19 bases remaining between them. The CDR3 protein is CASSFGVGGMRTDTQYF. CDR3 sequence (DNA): TGTGCCAGCAGTTTCGGGGTGGGAGGTATGAGGACAGATACGCAGTATTTT.